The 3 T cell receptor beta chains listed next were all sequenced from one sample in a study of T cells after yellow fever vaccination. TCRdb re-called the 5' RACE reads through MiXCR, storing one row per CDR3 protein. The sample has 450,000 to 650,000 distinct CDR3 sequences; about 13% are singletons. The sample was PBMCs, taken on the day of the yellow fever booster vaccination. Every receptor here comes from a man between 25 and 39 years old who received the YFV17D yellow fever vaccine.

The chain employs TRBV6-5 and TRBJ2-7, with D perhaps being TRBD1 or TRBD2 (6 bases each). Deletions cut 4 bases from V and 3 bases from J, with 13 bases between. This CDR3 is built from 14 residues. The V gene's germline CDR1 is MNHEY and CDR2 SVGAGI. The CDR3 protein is CASSSRRDNYEQYF. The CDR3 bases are TGTGCCAGCAGTTCCCGGCGGGACAACTACGAGCAGTACTTC.

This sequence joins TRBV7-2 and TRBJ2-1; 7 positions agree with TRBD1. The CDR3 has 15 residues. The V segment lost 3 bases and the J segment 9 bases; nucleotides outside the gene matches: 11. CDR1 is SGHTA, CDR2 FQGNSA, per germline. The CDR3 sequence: CASSLDPGQKIEQFF. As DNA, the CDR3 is TGTGCCAGCAGCTTGGATCCGGGACAGAAGATTGAGCAGTTCTTC. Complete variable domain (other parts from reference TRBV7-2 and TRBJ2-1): GAGVSQSPSNKVTEKGKDVELRCDPISGHTALYWYRQSLGQGLEFLIYFQGNSAPDKSGLPSDRFSAERTGGSVSTLTIQRTQQEDSAVYLCASSLDPGQKIEQFFGPGTRLTVL.

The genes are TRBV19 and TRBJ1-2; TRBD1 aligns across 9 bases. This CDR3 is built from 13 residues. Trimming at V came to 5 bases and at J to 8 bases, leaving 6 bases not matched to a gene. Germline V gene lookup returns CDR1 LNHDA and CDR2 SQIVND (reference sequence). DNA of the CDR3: TGTGCCAGTAGTGAACAGGGGGCTTGGGGCTACACCTTC. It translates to CASSEQGAWGYTF.